The 10 T cell receptor beta chains presented below share a single source sample, sequenced in a study of technical replicates of blood from four donors (TCRdb year 2017). Library construction relied on the immunoSEQ multiplex PCR assay. TCRdb mirrors the immuneACCESS table, restricted to in-frame sequences. Some clones are absent from its copies; in checked studies, under half trace to an unresolved V gene, and the reason for the others is unknown. The sample table lists about 100,000 clones, about 95% of them with a count of one. The ten largest make up almost 0.35% of the sample. The sequenced sample consisted of T cells isolated from PBMCs. All receptors come from a human donor in good health.

This rearrangement joins TRBV28 to TRBJ1-5, with unresolved D. Germline-derived CDR1 and CDR2 are MDHEN and SYDVKM. V was clipped by 3 bases and J by 0 bases, with 12 bases between them. This CDR3 contains 16 residues. The chain's CDR3 is CASSLPSIGSNQPQHF. The CDR3 nucleotides are TGTGCCAGCAGTTTGCCTTCGATCGGTAGCAATCAGCCCCAGCATTTT.

The chain carries TRBV28 and TRBJ1-2, with D possibly being TRBD1 (5 bases). The V gene lost 3 bases and the J gene lost 8 bases, with 13 bases spanning the gap. The CDR3 has 13 residues. Germline CDR1 reads MDHEN; CDR2 reads SYDVKM. In DNA, the CDR3 is TGTGCCAGCAGTTTGGTCGGGGGTTGGGGCTACACCTTC. This translates into CASSLVGGWGYTF.

This rearrangement joins TRBV5-1 to TRBJ2-3; 9 bases are shared with TRBD2. CDR3 length equals 19 residues. The germline V gene encodes CDR1 SGHRS and CDR2 YFSETQ. V shed 0 bases and J 4 bases; nucleotides not matched to a gene: 15. The CDR3 bases are TGCGCCAGCAGCTTGGCCCTGGGTAGCGGGAGATCTCTCCCAGATACGCAGTATTTT. Protein: CASSLALGSGRSLPDTQYF.

The chain combines TRBV6-5 with TRBJ1-1, with D hard to call. The CDR3 extends over 14 amino acids. V was pared by 0 bases and J by 1 base, with 6 bases between. In germline, CDR1 is MNHEY, CDR2 SVGAGI. The chain's CDR3 is CASSYSTANTEAFF. For the CDR3, the DNA is TGTGCCAGCAGTTACTCGACTGCGAACACTGAAGCTTTCTTT.

The chain links TRBV19 to TRBJ2-7; possibly TRBD1 for D (6 bases). V was clipped by 6 bases and J by 3 bases, with 12 bases between them. CDR3 length equals 13 residues. Germline V CDR1 and CDR2: LNHDA, SQIVND (reference sequence). CDR3 residues: CASSSRGGYEQYF. The CDR3 region has the DNA TGTGCCAGTAGCAGCAGGGGCGGCTACGAGCAGTACTTC.

The chain combines TRBV7-9 with TRBJ2-7; no clear D gene. V lost 4 bases to trimming and J lost 0 bases, with 4 bases between them. Germline V gene data show CDR1 as SEHNR and CDR2 as FQNEAQ (reference sequence). This CDR3 spans 12 amino acids. The DNA of the CDR3 is TGTGCCAGCAGCTGGAGCTCCTACGAGCAGTACTTC. Protein product: CASSWSSYEQYF.

The chain is built from TRBV29-1 and TRBJ1-1; possible D gene TRBD1, 5 bases. This CDR3 region has 13 residues. V shed 6 bases and J shed 0 bases, with 11 bases lying between them. Germline loops: CDR1 SQVTM, CDR2 ANQGSEA. CDR3 nucleotides: TGCAGCGTGGCGGGACTAATGAACACTGAAGCTTTCTTT. This gives the protein CSVAGLMNTEAFF.

The chain recombines TRBV27 with TRBJ1-5; 7 bases line up with TRBD1. CDR1 is MNHEY, CDR2 SMNVEV, per germline (reference sequence). The CDR3 loop spans 15 amino acids. V trimming: 8 bases; J trimming: 13 bases; junction bases outside the gene matches: 20. The CDR3 DNA reads TGTGCCAGCGCAAGTCTACAGGGGCCAGCTGGGTCTCAGCATTTT. The encoded protein is CASASLQGPAGSQHF.

V gene TRBV28 combines with J gene TRBJ2-7; D uncertain. Germline CDR1 is MDHEN and CDR2 is SYDVKM. The CDR3 consists of 13 residues. Trimming removed 1 base at V and 7 bases at J, with 11 bases between. CDR3 coding DNA: TGTGCCAGCAGTTTATCGGTCCTTGAGGAGCAGTACTTC. Amino acids: CASSLSVLEEQYF.

The V gene is TRBV4-1, the J gene TRBJ2-5; 7 bases are shared with TRBD1. Germline V gene lookup returns CDR1 MGHRA and CDR2 YSYEKL. The CDR3 is made up of 14 amino acids. The V gene end was trimmed by 6 bases and the J gene end by 5 bases; junction bases not matched to a gene: 9. DNA for the CDR3: TGCGCCAGCAGTACTACAGGGGTTGGGGAGACCCAGTACTTC. Translating it yields CASSTTGVGETQYF.